This record covers a single TCR beta chain. The antigen remains undetermined. The data belong to a study of CD8+CD57+ T cells in acquired aplastic anemia. For the study at large: DNA recovered from sorted CD4+ and CD8+ cells had a mean of approximately 3.2 ug. Healthy donors had, on average, about 9.9 million reads for their CD4+ cells. Findings and caveats of the study: Patient and control CD8+ Simpson's diversity was not significantly different. Around 27 was the count of CD8+ CDR3 sequences that patients shared with controls.

The CDR3 is made up of 13 amino acids. The V segment lost 8 bases and the J segment 3 bases; nucleotides outside the gene matches: 6. Genomic DNA served as template for TCR beta VDJ and CDR3 profiling. Via MiXCR, TCRdb re-called the reads, giving one row per CDR3 protein. In the table there are roughly 64,000 distinct CDR3 sequences, less than 65% of which are singletons. The sample was sorted CD4+, CD8+, or CD8+CD57+ T cells (not recorded which) from PBMCs. The rearrangement uses TRBV12-3 or TRBV12-4 and TRBJ1-2; TRBD1 agrees at 7 bases. The TCR sequence derives from a human donor in good health, serving as a control. The CDR3 bases are TGTGCCAGCGATACAGGACAGGACTATGGCTACACCTTC. It yields the protein CASDTGQDYGYTF.